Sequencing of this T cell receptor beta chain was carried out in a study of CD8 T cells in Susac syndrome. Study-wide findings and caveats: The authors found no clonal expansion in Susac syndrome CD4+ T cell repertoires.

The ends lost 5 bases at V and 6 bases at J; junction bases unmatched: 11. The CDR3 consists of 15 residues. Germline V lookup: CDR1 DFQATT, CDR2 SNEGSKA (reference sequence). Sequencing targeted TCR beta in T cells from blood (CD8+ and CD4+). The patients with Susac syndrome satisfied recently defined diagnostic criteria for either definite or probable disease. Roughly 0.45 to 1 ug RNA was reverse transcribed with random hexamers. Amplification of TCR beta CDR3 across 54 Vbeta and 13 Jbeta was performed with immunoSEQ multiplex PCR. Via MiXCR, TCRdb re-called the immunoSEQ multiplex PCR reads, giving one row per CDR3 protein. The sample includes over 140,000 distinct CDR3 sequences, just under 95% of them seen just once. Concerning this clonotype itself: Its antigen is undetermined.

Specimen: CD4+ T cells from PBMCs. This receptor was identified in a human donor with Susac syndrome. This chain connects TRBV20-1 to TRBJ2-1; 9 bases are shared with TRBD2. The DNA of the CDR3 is TGCAGTGCTCCGAGTTATAGCGGGAGCAGCAATGAGCAGTTCTTC. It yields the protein CSAPSYSGSSNEQFF.